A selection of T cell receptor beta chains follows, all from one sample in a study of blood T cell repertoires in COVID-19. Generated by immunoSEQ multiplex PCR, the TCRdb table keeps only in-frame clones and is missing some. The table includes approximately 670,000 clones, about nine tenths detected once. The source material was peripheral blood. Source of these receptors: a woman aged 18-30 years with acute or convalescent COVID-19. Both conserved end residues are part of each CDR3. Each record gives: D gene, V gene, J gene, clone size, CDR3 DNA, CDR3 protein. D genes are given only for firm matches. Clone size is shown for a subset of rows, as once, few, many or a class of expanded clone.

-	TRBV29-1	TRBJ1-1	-	TGCAGCGTTGGGGCAGGGAGGATGAACACTGAAGCTTTCTTT	CSVGAGRMNTEAFF
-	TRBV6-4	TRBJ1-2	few	TGTGCCAGCAGTGACCGAGATTCGGGTGGCTACACCTTC	CASSDRDSGGYTF
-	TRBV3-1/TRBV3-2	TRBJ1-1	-	TGTGCCAGCAGCCACCTAGGAGGCGGGGGGATGAACACTGAAGCTTTCTTT	CASSHLGGGGMNTEAFF
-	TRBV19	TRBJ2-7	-	TGTGCCAGTAGTATCTCTGCGGGGCTATCAAACGAGCAGTACTTC	CASSISAGLSNEQYF
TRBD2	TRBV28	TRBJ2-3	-	TGTGCCAGCAGTCCACCAGGACTAGCGGGGGGGGACCGTACAGATACGCAGTATTTT	CASSPPGLAGGDRTDTQYF
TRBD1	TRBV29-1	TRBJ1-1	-	TGCAGCGCCCCCACAGGGGTGAACACTGAAGCTTTCTTT	CSAPTGVNTEAFF
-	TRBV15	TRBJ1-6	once	TGTGCCACCAGCAGATATTATTCACCCCTCCACTTT	CATSRYYSPLHF
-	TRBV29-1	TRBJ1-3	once	TGCAGCGTCTTCACTAACTCTGGAAACACCATATATTTT	CSVFTNSGNTIYF
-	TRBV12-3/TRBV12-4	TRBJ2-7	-	TGTGCCAGCAGTTTAGGGGAGACCTACGAGCAGTACTTC	CASSLGETYEQYF
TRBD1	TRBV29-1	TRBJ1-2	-	TGCAGCGCTGTCCTGTCAAGTCCTGGGACAGGGCAAGGTGGCTACACCTTC	CSAVLSSPGTGQGGYTF
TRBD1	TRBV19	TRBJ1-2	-	TGTGCCAGTAGTATTGGGACAGCCCCATCCTTTAACTATGGCTACACCTTC	CASSIGTAPSFNYGYTF
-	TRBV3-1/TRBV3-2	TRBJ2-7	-	TGTGCCAGCAGCCAAGTGGGAGGATCGACAGGGTACGAGCAGTACTTC	CASSQVGGSTGYEQYF
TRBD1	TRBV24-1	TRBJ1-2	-	TGTGCCACCAGTGATTGGGGGACAGGGTTCTATGGCTACACCTTC	CATSDWGTGFYGYTF
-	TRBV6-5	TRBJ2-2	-	TGTGCCAGCGGGCTAACGAACACCGGGGAGCTGTTTTTT	CASGLTNTGELFF
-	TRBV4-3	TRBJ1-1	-	TGCGCCAGCAGCCAAGCCGGGGGAGTTGCGGCTTTCTTT	CASSQAGGVAAFF
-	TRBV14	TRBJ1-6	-	TGTGCCAGCAGCCAAGACTTTGGCAGGCCACAATCACCCCTCCACTTT	CASSQDFGRPQSPLHF
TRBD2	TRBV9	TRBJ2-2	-	TGTGCCAGCAGCACCGAGGAGACTAGCGCGAACACCGGGGAGCTGTTTTTT	CASSTEETSANTGELFF
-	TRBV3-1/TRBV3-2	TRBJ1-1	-	TGTGCCAGCAGCGAATGGGGTCAAGCGGGTGAAGCTTTCTTT	CASSEWGQAGEAFF
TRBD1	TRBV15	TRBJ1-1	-	TGTGCCACCAGCGAGACCGACAGGGAGAGAACTGAAGCTTTCTTT	CATSETDRERTEAFF
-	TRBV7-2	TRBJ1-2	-	TGTGCCAGCAGCCGCGACAGTTATGGCTACACCTTC	CASSRDSYGYTF
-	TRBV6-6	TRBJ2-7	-	TGTGCCAGCAGTTACGGTGCAGTCGAGCAGTACTTC	CASSYGAVEQYF
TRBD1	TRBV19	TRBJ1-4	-	TGTGCCAGTAGGGGACAGGCCGTTGCAACTAATGAAAAACTGTTTTTT	CASRGQAVATNEKLFF
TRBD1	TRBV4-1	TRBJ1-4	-	TGCGCCAGCAGCCCCGCAGGGACAGGGGAGGTAACTAATGAAAAACTGTTTTTT	CASSPAGTGEVTNEKLFF
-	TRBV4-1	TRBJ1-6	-	TGCGCCAGCAGCCAACCCCGGGAGGGTGGCCATTCACCCCTCCACTTT	CASSQPREGGHSPLHF
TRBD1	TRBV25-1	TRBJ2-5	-	TGTGCCAGCAGTGAGCTCGGACAGGGCGCAGAGACCCAGTACTTC	CASSELGQGAETQYF
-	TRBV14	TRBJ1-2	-	TGTGCCAGCAGCCAAGAGAAGCTGCTCTATGGCTACACCTTC	CASSQEKLLYGYTF
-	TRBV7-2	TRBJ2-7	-	TGTGCCAGCAGCTTACGGTCCGGGACCTACGAGCAGTACTTC	CASSLRSGTYEQYF
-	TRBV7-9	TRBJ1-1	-	TGTGCCAGCAGCCCTCAGGGGAACACTGAAGCTTTCTTT	CASSPQGNTEAFF
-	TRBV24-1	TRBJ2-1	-	TGTGCCACCAGGCCGAGTGGTTCCGATGAGCAGTTCTTC	CATRPSGSDEQFF
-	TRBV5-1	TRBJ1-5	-	TGCGCCAGCAGCGCGGGTGCAGGAGGCAATCAGCCCCAGCATTTT	CASSAGAGGNQPQHF
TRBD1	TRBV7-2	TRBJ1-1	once	TGTGCCAGCAGCTTAGCGGACAGGGGAGGCACTGAAGCTTTCTTT	CASSLADRGGTEAFF
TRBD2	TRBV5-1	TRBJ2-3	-	TGCGCCAGCAGCTTGGTAGCCAGCGGGGGGATGGATACGCAGTATTTT	CASSLVASGGMDTQYF
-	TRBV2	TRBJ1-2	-	TGTGCCAGCAGCCTCGGGACTAACTATGGCTACACCTTC	CASSLGTNYGYTF
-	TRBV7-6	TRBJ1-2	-	TGTGCCAGCAGCTACGACAGTAACTATGGCTACACCTTC	CASSYDSNYGYTF
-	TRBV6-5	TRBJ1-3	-	TGTGCCAGCACCTCGTTAGTAACGTACACCATATATTTT	CASTSLVTYTIYF
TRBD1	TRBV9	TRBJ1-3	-	TGTGCCAGCAGTCGCTGGACAGGAACTGGAAACACCATATATTTT	CASSRWTGTGNTIYF
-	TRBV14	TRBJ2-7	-	TGTGCCAGCACACCTCAGGGGCCCCGCTCCTACGAGCAGTACTTC	CASTPQGPRSYEQYF
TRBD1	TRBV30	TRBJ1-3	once	TGTGCCTGGAGCGAGGGGGGACAGGTCGGGGACACCATATATTTT	CAWSEGGQVGDTIYF
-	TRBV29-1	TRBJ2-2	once	TGCAGCGCGCTGACAGGGAACACCGGGGAGCTGTTTTTT	CSALTGNTGELFF
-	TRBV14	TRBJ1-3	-	TGTGCCAGCAGCAGGAGGGTTTTCGAAAACACCATATATTTT	CASSRRVFENTIYF